The 29 T cell receptor beta chains below all came from one sample that was sequenced in a study of shared clonotypes between healthy human individuals. Naive CD8 populations comprised CD45RO-negative cells positively selected for CCR7, excluding terminally differentiated effector memory CD45RA+ cells. Only in-frame clones appear in the TCRdb table, and some are missing; sequencing was by immunoSEQ multiplex PCR. The table includes some 2,000,000 clones, roughly 94% detected once. The specimen sequenced was naive CD8+ T cells sorted from blood. The source of these receptors is a man aged 18 to 35 in good health.

The chain has TRBV27 and TRBJ1-1, with a tentative D call TRBD1 (6 bases). This CDR3 has 15 residues. The V gene lost 2 bases and the J gene lost 1 base, with 11 bases spanning the gap. Germline V CDR1 and CDR2: MNHEY, SMNVEV (reference sequence). The CDR3 loop reads CASSLVGGQNTEAFF. The CDR3 DNA follows: TGTGCCAGCAGTTTAGTGGGGGGACAGAACACTGAAGCTTTCTTT.

The chain couples TRBV27 to TRBJ2-1, with D possibly called TRBD1 or TRBD2 (5 bases each). V gave up 3 bases and J gave up 2 bases, with 14 bases separating them. This CDR3 is built from 16 residues. Germline V CDR1 and CDR2: MNHEY, SMNVEV (reference sequence). This CDR3 reads CASSLKGTLTYNEQFF. CDR3 nucleotides: TGTGCCAGCAGTTTGAAAGGGACCTTGACCTACAATGAGCAGTTCTTC.

This chain joins TRBV5-1 and TRBJ2-3; TRBD2 aligns across 8 bases. This CDR3 is 14 amino acids long. Trimming at V came to 4 bases and at J to 5 bases, leaving 6 bases not matched to a gene. Germline loops: CDR1 SGHRS, CDR2 YFSETQ. CDR3 DNA sequence: TGCGCCAGCAGCCTAGCGGGCCTGGGAGATACGCAGTATTTT. Protein: CASSLAGLGDTQYF. Full variable domain (outside the CDR3, taken from reference TRBV5-1 and TRBJ2-3): KAGVTQTPRYLIKTRGQQVTLSCSPISGHRSVSWYQQTPGQGLQFLFEYFSETQRNKGNFPGRFSGRQFSNSRSEMNVSTLELGDSALYLCASSLAGLGDTQYFGPGTRLTVL.

The chain combines TRBV2 with TRBJ2-5; D unresolved. Germline V gene data show CDR1 as SNHLY and CDR2 as FYNNEI. This CDR3 is built from 15 residues. V dropped 7 bases and J dropped 5 bases, with 20 bases sitting between them. The CDR3 region is CASKPGPLDVETQYF. For the CDR3, the DNA is TGTGCCAGCAAACCCGGGCCCTTGGATGTGGAGACCCAGTACTTC. The full variable domain, its missing parts supplied by reference TRBV2 and TRBJ2-5, is EPEVTQTPSHQVTQMGQEVILRCVPISNHLYFYWYRQILGQKVEFLVSFYNNEISEKSEIFDDQFSVERPDGSNFTLKIRSTKLEDSAMYFCASKPGPLDVETQYFGPGTRLLVL.

This chain connects TRBV5-4 to TRBJ2-7; no reliable D call. Germline assignment: CDR1 SGHNT and CDR2 YYREEE (reference sequence). Trimming left V 2 bases short and J 0 bases short, with 9 bases between. The CDR3 consists of 14 residues. The CDR3 region has the DNA TGTGCCAGCAGCTTCCTTTCGAGCTCCTACGAGCAGTACTTC. This translates into CASSFLSSSYEQYF.

This clone has only one observation. The chain carries TRBV28 and TRBJ1-2; D unresolved. CDR1 and CDR2 (germline): MDHEN, SYDVKM. Trimming cost V 6 bases and J 8 bases, with 19 bases left between them. The CDR3 extends over 14 amino acids. The DNA of the CDR3 is TGTGCCAGCAGCAGTCATGCAAGCGGTCGCGGCTACACCTTC. Residues: CASSSHASGRGYTF.

The V gene is TRBV6-5, the J gene TRBJ1-5; D is unclear. V lost 4 bases and J 6 bases, leaving 13 bases between the germline ends. Germline V gives CDR1 MNHEY, CDR2 SVGAGI. This CDR3 is built from 14 residues. In DNA, the CDR3 is TGTGCCAGCAGTTTCATTTTTGGAGGTCAGCCCCAGCATTTT. Protein: CASSFIFGGQPQHF.

This chain connects TRBV5-1 to TRBJ2-2; 7 bases fit TRBD1. CDR1 is SGHRS and CDR2 is YFSETQ in the germline V gene. V lost 4 bases to trimming and J lost 7 bases; unmatched junction nucleotides: 10. This CDR3 spans 15 amino acids. CDR3 residues: CASSPYRDSNGELFF. The CDR3 region has the DNA TGCGCCAGCAGCCCATACCGGGACAGCAACGGGGAGCTGTTTTTT.

This clone occurred once. The chain combines TRBV10-3 with TRBJ2-7; D possibly matches TRBD1 or TRBD2 (5 bases each). V lost 4 bases and J lost 0, with 16 bases in between. This CDR3 contains 16 residues. The germline gives CDR1 ENHRY, CDR2 SYGVKD. The CDR3 DNA reads as TGTGCCATCAGTGTTCTGGATCGGGACGGCTCCTACGAGCAGTACTTC. Its translation is CAISVLDRDGSYEQYF.

This chain joins TRBV13 and TRBJ2-1; TRBD2 aligns across 14 bases. Germline CDR1 is PRHDT and CDR2 is FYEKMQ (reference sequence). There are 16 residues in the CDR3. Germline trimming cut 4 bases from V and 9 bases from J; bases unmatched to any gene: 8. The CDR3 is CASSSVTSGRVGEQFF. The CDR3 nucleotides are TGTGCCAGCAGCTCCGTGACTAGCGGGAGGGTCGGTGAGCAGTTCTTC.

The chain is built from TRBV9 and TRBJ2-7; 10 bases map to TRBD1. The CDR3 has 13 amino acids. The V gene's germline CDR1 is SGDLS and CDR2 YYNGEE. V was pared by 4 bases and J by 4 bases, with 2 bases of the junction left unmatched. The CDR3, as DNA: TGTGCCAGCAGCATGGGACAGGGGTACGAGCAGTACTTC. Its translation is CASSMGQGYEQYF. Based on the CDR3 plus reference TRBV9 and TRBJ2-7, the full variable domain is DSGVTQTPKHLITATGQRVTLRCSPRSGDLSVYWYQQSLDQGLQFLIQYYNGEERAKGNILERFSAQQFPDLHSELNLSSLELGDSALYFCASSMGQGYEQYFGPGTRLTVT.

To note about this clone: This sample also contains other DNA sequences that code for the same CDR3. The DNA for the CDR3 is TGTGCCATCAGTGGGGGGACGGGCAACACTGAAGCTTTCTTT. This codes for CAISGGTGNTEAFF. The genes are TRBV10-3 and TRBJ1-1; possibly TRBD1 for D (5 bases). The V gene lost 4 bases and the J gene lost 2 bases, with 11 bases spanning the gap. The CDR3 extends over 14 amino acids. Germline V CDR1 and CDR2: ENHRY, SYGVKD.

This chain connects TRBV30 to TRBJ1-6; 10 nucleotides line up with TRBD1. The junction had 3 bases not matched to a gene; V was cut back by 1 base and J by 9 bases. The germline CDR1 and CDR2 sequences are GTSNPN and SVGIG (reference sequence). The CDR3 has 14 residues. CDR3 coding DNA: TGTGCCTGGAGTGCGACAGGGGGCAGTTCACCCCTCCACTTT. It encodes CAWSATGGSSPLHF.

The V gene is TRBV27, the J gene TRBJ2-7, with 10 bases that match TRBD1. The J segment lost 2 bases and the V segment lost 3 bases, leaving 7 bases of the junction unmatched. The CDR3 length is 16 residues. Germline lookup yields CDR1 MNHEY and CDR2 SMNVEV (reference sequence). The CDR3 region has the DNA TGTGCCAGCAGTTTCGGATCGGGGACAGGGGCCTACGAGCAGTACTTC. This sequence encodes CASSFGSGTGAYEQYF.

The chain joins TRBV7-2 to TRBJ1-1; D not certain. This CDR3 comprises 13 residues. Per germline, CDR1 SGHTA and CDR2 FQGNSA. With 5 bases removed from V and 1 base from J, the gap between germline ends came to 8 bases. The CDR3, as DNA: TGTGCCAGCAGCCTCTTCGCGAACACTGAAGCTTTCTTT. Protein product: CASSLFANTEAFF.

The chain combines TRBV27 with TRBJ2-1; possibly TRBD1 for D (6 bases). V lost 4 bases and J 0 bases, leaving 10 bases between the germline ends. Germline loops: CDR1 MNHEY, CDR2 SMNVEV (reference sequence). This CDR3 has 15 residues. This chain's CDR3 is CASSYGTSSYNEQFF. For the CDR3, the DNA is TGTGCCAGCAGTTATGGGACAAGCTCCTACAATGAGCAGTTCTTC.

This chain connects TRBV7-2 to TRBJ2-7, with unresolved D. The V end was cut by 3 bases, the J end by 4 bases, with 13 bases between. Germline V gene lookup returns CDR1 SGHTA and CDR2 FQGNSA. This CDR3 is built from 14 residues. The CDR3: CASSLAERIYEQYF. Written as DNA, the CDR3 is TGTGCCAGCAGCTTGGCTGAGAGGATATACGAGCAGTACTTC.

This CDR3 reads CASSSGLAGGLNTGELFF. The CDR3 DNA reads as TGTGCCAGCAGTTCTGGACTAGCGGGAGGCCTAAACACCGGGGAGCTGTTTTTT. The gene calls are TRBV27 and TRBJ2-2; 14 nucleotides match TRBD2. Germline V lookup: CDR1 MNHEY, CDR2 SMNVEV (reference sequence). This CDR3 region has 18 residues. Unmatched junction bases numbered 6, after V lost 4 bases and J lost 2 bases.

This sequence joins TRBV5-1 and TRBJ2-7; 7 bases are a match to TRBD1. The V segment lost 5 bases and the J segment 2 bases; nucleotides outside the gene matches: 10. The CDR3 has 15 residues. Germline CDR1 and CDR2: SGHRS and YFSETQ. The CDR3 loop reads CASRYGTATTYEQYF. CDR3 bases: TGCGCCAGCAGATACGGGACAGCAACCACCTACGAGCAGTACTTC.

The gene calls are TRBV4-1 and TRBJ2-1, with 13 bases aligning to TRBD2. Losses at the gene ends were 4 bases for V and 7 bases for J; bases not matched to a gene: 7. This CDR3 is 16 amino acids long. The germline CDR1 and CDR2 sequences are MGHRA and YSYEKL. The CDR3 loop reads CASSPRTSGGWNEQFF. Here the CDR3 DNA reads TGCGCCAGCAGCCCCCGGACTAGCGGGGGATGGAATGAGCAGTTCTTC.

The V and J genes are TRBV4-3 and TRBJ1-2; D might be TRBD1 (5 bases). V gave up 0 bases and J gave up 4 bases, with 15 bases separating them. The CDR3 has 16 residues. Per the germline V gene, CDR1 is LGHNA and CDR2 is YSLEER. The CDR3 region has the DNA TGCGCCAGCAGCCAAGATCCTCCACAGGAGTCCTATGGCTACACCTTC. Its translation: CASSQDPPQESYGYTF.

The V call is TRBV2, the J call TRBJ1-4; possibly TRBD1 for D (5 bases). This CDR3 is built from 15 residues. In germline, CDR1 is SNHLY, CDR2 FYNNEI. Deletions cut 2 bases from V and 7 bases from J, with 14 bases between. The CDR3 spells CASSEPDKEGEKLFF. For the CDR3, the DNA is TGTGCCAGCAGTGAACCGGACAAGGAAGGTGAAAAACTGTTTTTT.

In nucleotides, the CDR3 is TGCGCCAGCAGCTCCCTCCCCGGACGGCGCGCATCGGATGGCTACACCTTC. It yields the protein CASSSLPGRRASDGYTF. This chain connects TRBV5-1 to TRBJ1-2; D is undetermined. V dropped 3 bases and J dropped 6 bases, with 24 bases sitting between them. CDR1 is SGHRS, CDR2 YFSETQ, per germline. The CDR3 extends over 17 amino acids.

This chain joins TRBV5-4 and TRBJ2-7; the match to TRBD2 covers 8 bases. The length of the CDR3 is 14 residues. Germline V CDR1 and CDR2: SGHNT, YYREEE (reference sequence). V lost 4 bases to trimming and J lost 2 bases; unmatched junction nucleotides: 5. The CDR3 DNA follows: TGTGCCAGCAGCGGAGCGGGGGAGGCCTACGAGCAGTACTTC. It specifies CASSGAGEAYEQYF.

This chain links TRBV6-6 with TRBJ2-1; TRBD1 matches 8 bases. V shed 2 bases, J shed 5 bases, and the junction held 5 bases outside the gene matches. The CDR3 length is 15 residues. Germline V gives CDR1 MNHNY, CDR2 SVGAGI (reference sequence). The CDR3 region has the DNA TGTGCCAGCAGTTACGCAGGGGGCTTTAACAATGAGCAGTTCTTC. It codes for CASSYAGGFNNEQFF.

The chain combines TRBV7-9 with TRBJ1-6; 8 positions agree with TRBD1. J was trimmed by 5 bases and V by 1 base; bases with no gene match: 4. This CDR3 has 16 residues. Germline values: CDR1 SEHNR, CDR2 FQNEAQ (reference sequence). The CDR3 reads CASSLEGQGNNSPLHF. In DNA form, the CDR3 reads TGTGCCAGCAGCTTAGAAGGACAGGGTAATAATTCACCCCTCCACTTT.

The chain couples TRBV5-4 to TRBJ1-1; no reliable D call. The germline V and J ends were trimmed by 4 bases and 10 bases, with 20 bases remaining between them. This CDR3 comprises 14 residues. The germline CDR1 and CDR2 sequences are SGHNT and YYREEE (reference sequence). CDR3 protein: CASSLRGEGRGAFF. DNA for the CDR3: TGTGCCAGCAGCCTTCGCGGGGAGGGCAGAGGAGCTTTCTTT.

The CDR3 here is CASSQVSAGGLETQYF. DNA for the CDR3: TGTGCCAGCAGCCAAGTTTCCGCGGGAGGCCTGGAGACCCAGTACTTC. The chain uses TRBV14 and TRBJ2-5; the match to TRBD2 covers 8 bases. Trimming at V came to 1 base and at J to 5 bases, leaving 9 bases not matched to a gene. Per germline, CDR1 SGHDN and CDR2 FVKESK. This CDR3 spans 16 amino acids.

This chain uses TRBV9 with TRBJ2-7; 7 bases align to TRBD2. This CDR3 has 15 residues. Germline CDR1 SGDLS, CDR2 YYNGEE. V lost 4 bases to trimming and J lost 1 base; unmatched junction nucleotides: 8. The CDR3 loop is CASSTGRAGSYEQYF. In nucleotides, the CDR3 is TGTGCCAGCAGCACTGGGCGAGCGGGATCCTACGAGCAGTACTTC. Using reference TRBV9 and TRBJ2-7 for the parts outside the CDR3, the full variable domain is DSGVTQTPKHLITATGQRVTLRCSPRSGDLSVYWYQQSLDQGLQFLIQYYNGEERAKGNILERFSAQQFPDLHSELNLSSLELGDSALYFCASSTGRAGSYEQYFGPGTRLTVT.